The 8 T cell receptor beta chains given below trace back to one sample, sequenced in a study of T cell repertoires in cytomegalovirus infection. These receptors are not linked to any known antigen. In TCRdb, the reads were re-called with MiXCR into one record per CDR3 protein. Of about half a million distinct CDR3 sequences listed, roughly a third were seen once; the top ten hold under 20%. This specimen was cultured PBMCs, taken from culture after CMV antigen stimulation. The receptors were sampled from a human donor in good health (CMV status not recorded). Some clones in this sample may be carry-over from other donors' samples.

This clonotype was detected only a few times. V and J are TRBV6-1 and TRBJ2-3; tentatively, D is TRBD2 (6 bases). Germline V gene data show CDR1 as MNHNS and CDR2 as SASEGT. The CDR3 spans 13 residues. Deletions cut 7 bases from V and 0 bases from J, with 8 bases between. This CDR3 reads CASKEGSTDTQYF. The CDR3 nucleotides read TGTGCCAGCAAGGAGGGGAGCACAGATACGCAGTATTTT.

The chain uses TRBV12-3 or TRBV12-4 and TRBJ1-5; possible D gene TRBD1, 6 bases. V shed 4 bases and J shed 4 bases, with 11 bases lying between them. This CDR3 comprises 14 residues. CDR3: CASSSDSLNQPQHF. DNA for the CDR3: TGTGCCAGCAGTTCGGACAGCTTAAATCAGCCCCAGCATTTT.

Only a few counts were recorded for this clonotype. The chain recombines TRBV15 with TRBJ1-5; D perhaps matches TRBD1 (5 bases). In germline, CDR1 is LNHNV, CDR2 YYDKDF (reference sequence). The V end lost 2 bases, the J end lost 3 bases, and 8 bases lay between the germline ends. This CDR3 spans 14 amino acids. CDR3 in DNA: TGTGCCACCAGCAGATTAGGGGACAATCAGCCCCAGCATTTT. Its translation is CATSRLGDNQPQHF.

This clonotype has only a few counts. This chain connects TRBV12-3 or TRBV12-4 to TRBJ1-2; D remains unclear. Trimming pared 10 bases from V and 7 bases from J, leaving 16 bases between. The length of the CDR3 is 12 residues. CDR3: CAIYRGLVGYTF. The CDR3 region has the DNA TGTGCCATTTACAGAGGTCTTGTTGGCTACACCTTC.

The chain has TRBV5-6 and TRBJ2-1, with 8 bases aligning to TRBD1. The CDR3 extends over 14 amino acids. V was clipped by 6 bases and J by 3 bases; unmatched bases: 5. Germline V gives CDR1 SGHDT, CDR2 YYEEEE. CDR3 bases: TGTGCCAGCAACACCGGGACAGGCTACAATGAGCAGTTCTTC. The encoded protein is CASNTGTGYNEQFF.

The V gene is TRBV7-8, the J gene TRBJ1-1, with TRBD1 matching over 8 bases. The CDR3 extends over 14 amino acids. J gave up 10 bases and V 1 base, and 8 bases lay outside the gene matches. CDR1 and CDR2 from the germline V gene are SGHVS and FQNEAQ. CDR3 in amino acids: CASSLETGAAGAFF. In DNA, the CDR3 is TGTGCCAGCAGCTTAGAGACAGGGGCCGCGGGAGCTTTCTTT.

The chain carries TRBV27 and TRBJ1-2; tentative D call: TRBD1 (6 bases). Germline assignment: CDR1 MNHEY and CDR2 SMNVEV (reference sequence). The CDR3 loop spans 16 amino acids. V was cut by 3 bases and J by 3 bases, with 17 bases left in between. This CDR3 reads CASSFVQGPEYYGYTF. The CDR3, as DNA: TGTGCCAGCAGTTTTGTTCAGGGGCCGGAGTACTATGGCTACACCTTC.

The V and J genes are TRBV12-3 or TRBV12-4 and TRBJ2-6, with unresolved D. V lost 6 bases and J lost 2, with 5 bases in between. The CDR3 sequence is 13 residues long. CDR3 loop: CASRGTGANVLTF. The CDR3 DNA reads as TGTGCCAGCAGGGGGACTGGGGCCAACGTCCTGACTTTC.